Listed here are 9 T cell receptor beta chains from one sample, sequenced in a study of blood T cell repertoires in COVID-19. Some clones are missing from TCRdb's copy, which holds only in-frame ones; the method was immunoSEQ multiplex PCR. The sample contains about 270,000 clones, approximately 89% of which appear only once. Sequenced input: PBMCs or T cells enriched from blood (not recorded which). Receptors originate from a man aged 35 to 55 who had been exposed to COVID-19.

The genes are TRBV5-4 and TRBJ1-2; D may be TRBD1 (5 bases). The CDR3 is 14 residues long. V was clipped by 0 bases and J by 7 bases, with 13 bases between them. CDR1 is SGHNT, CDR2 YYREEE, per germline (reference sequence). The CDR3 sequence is CASSLDRGVLGYTF. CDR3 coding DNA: TGTGCCAGCAGCTTGGACCGGGGGGTACTTGGCTACACCTTC.

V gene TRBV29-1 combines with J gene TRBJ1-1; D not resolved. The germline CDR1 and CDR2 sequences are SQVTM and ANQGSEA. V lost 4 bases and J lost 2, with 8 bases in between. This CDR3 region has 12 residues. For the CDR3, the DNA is TGCAGCGTTGTGGCAGGCAACACTGAAGCTTTCTTT. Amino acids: CSVVAGNTEAFF.

CDR3 bases: TGTGCCAGCAGCAAGACAGGGGGGATGTATGGCTACACCTTC. Translation: CASSKTGGMYGYTF. The chain uses TRBV7-2 and TRBJ1-2; TRBD1 matches 9 bases. Germline V gives CDR1 SGHTA, CDR2 FQGNSA. The CDR3 contains 14 residues. After removal of 5 bases from V and 5 bases from J, the junction contained 6 bases not matched to a gene.

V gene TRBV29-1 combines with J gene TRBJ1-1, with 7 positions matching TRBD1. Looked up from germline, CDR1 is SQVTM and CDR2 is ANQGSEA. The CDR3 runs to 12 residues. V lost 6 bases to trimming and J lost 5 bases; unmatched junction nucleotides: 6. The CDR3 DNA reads TGCAGCGTGACAGGGCAGGGTACTGAAGCTTTCTTT. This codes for CSVTGQGTEAFF.

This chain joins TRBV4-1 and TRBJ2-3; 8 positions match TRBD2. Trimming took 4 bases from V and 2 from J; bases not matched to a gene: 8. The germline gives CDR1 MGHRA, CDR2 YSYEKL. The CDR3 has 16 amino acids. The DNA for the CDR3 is TGCGCCAGCAGCCCATTAAATGGACTAGCCACAGATACGCAGTATTTT. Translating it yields CASSPLNGLATDTQYF.

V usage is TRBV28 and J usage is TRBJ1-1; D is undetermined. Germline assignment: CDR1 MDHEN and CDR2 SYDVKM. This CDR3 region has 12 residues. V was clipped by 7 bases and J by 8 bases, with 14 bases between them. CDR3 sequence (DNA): TGTGCCAGCAAAGTCGGGTCCCTGGAAGCTTTCTTT. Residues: CASKVGSLEAFF.

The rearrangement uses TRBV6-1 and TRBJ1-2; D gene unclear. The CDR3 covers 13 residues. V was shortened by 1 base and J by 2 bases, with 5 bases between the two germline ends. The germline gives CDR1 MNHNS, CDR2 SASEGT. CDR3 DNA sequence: TGTGCCAGCAGTGAAGGAGGGAACTATGGCTACACCTTC. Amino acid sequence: CASSEGGNYGYTF.

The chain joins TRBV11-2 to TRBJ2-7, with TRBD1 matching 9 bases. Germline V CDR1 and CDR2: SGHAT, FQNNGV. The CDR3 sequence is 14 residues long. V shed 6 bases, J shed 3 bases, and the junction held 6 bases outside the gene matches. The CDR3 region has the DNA TGTGCCAGCAGGGGGACAGGGTCGGTCTACGAGCAGTACTTC. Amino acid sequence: CASRGTGSVYEQYF.

The CDR3 here is CASSSRQGVFHGYTF. DNA of the CDR3: TGTGCCAGCAGCTCCAGACAGGGGGTTTTCCATGGCTACACCTTC. The chain recombines TRBV7-2 with TRBJ1-2; 9 bases line up with TRBD1. CDR3 length equals 15 residues. J lost 6 bases, V lost 4 bases, and 9 bases had no gene match. Germline V CDR1 and CDR2: SGHTA, FQGNSA.